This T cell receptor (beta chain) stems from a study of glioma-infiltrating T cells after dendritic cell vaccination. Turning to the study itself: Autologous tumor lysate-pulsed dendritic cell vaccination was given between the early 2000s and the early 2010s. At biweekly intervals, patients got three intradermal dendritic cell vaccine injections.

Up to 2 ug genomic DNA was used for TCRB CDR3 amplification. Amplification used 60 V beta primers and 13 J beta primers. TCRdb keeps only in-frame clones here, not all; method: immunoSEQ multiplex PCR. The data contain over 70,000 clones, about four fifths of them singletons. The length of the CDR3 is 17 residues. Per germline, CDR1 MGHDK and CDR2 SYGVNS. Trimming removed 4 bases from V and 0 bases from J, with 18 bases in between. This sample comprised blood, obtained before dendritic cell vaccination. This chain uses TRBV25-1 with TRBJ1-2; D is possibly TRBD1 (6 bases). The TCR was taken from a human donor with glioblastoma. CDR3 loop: CASSAHRDNPPNYGYTF. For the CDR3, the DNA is TGTGCCAGCAGTGCACACCGGGACAACCCACCTAACTATGGCTACACCTTC.